This T cell receptor beta chain was recorded in a study of blood T cell repertoires in COVID-19. Across the study: PBMCs, B-cell-depleted T cells, or T cells provided the cDNA or gDNA that made up the material.

Germline V CDR1 and CDR2: KGHSH, LQKENI. CDR3 size: 15 residues. Losses at the gene ends were 1 base for V and 5 bases for J; bases not matched to a gene: 7. In the authors' methods: Reference gene primers were amplified, and this amplification served to estimate nucleated cell counts. Some clones are missing from TCRdb's copy, which holds only in-frame ones; the method was immunoSEQ multiplex PCR. That table supplies the V and J calls and clone size; D and trimming were determined from the DNA. The data contain more than 250,000 clones, approximately 82% of them singletons. The chain is built from TRBV18 and TRBJ2-5; 7 positions match TRBD1. This TCR came from a woman between 50 and 59 years old with acute or convalescent COVID-19. The sequenced material came from peripheral blood. The CDR3 region is CASSPRQGRGETQYF. CDR3 nucleotide sequence: TGTGCCAGCTCACCACGACAGGGACGGGGTGAGACCCAGTACTTC.